Detailed here is one TCR beta chain. Its target antigen remains unknown. Base qualities are not at hand, and no much larger clone is one base apart. In Seattle, one collaborating source enrolled patients while the infection was active and tracked those patients longitudinally over the course of disease. The collaborating institutions used their own protocols to collect whole blood in K2EDTA tubes. For TCRbeta analysis, collaborator samples were shipped as frozen whole blood, as isolated PBMCs, or as DNA extracted from either sample type. The sample is drawn from a study of blood T cell repertoires in COVID-19 (dated by TCRdb to about 2020). For context, the study as a whole: Collaborator samples came from the United States, Italy and Spain and covered acute and convalescent phases of COVID-19. The prospective study material was composed of cDNA or gDNA derived from T cells, B-cell-depleted T cells, or PBMCs. Deeply sampled blood TCRbeta repertoires from subjects exposed to, actively infected with, or recovered from COVID-19 were included in the dataset. A freely available public database, intended as a resource for researchers studying the immune response to SARS-CoV-2, is where the repertoires were released. The samples were drawn from two sources: the first 160 participants of the ongoing ImmuneRACE study, and 950 to 1,500 subjects contributed by 6 global collaborators. The sample metadata nearly always contained a de-identified subject ID, COVID-19 status, age in years and sex. Where available, HLA class I and class II types were obtained from metadata supplied by the sample provider rather than from assay-based typing.

The full study reports these points: The amount of clinical and demographic metadata varied by source and participant and was provided uncurated.

The trim is 0 bases for V and 5 bases for J, with a gap of 8 bases between the germline ends. Inclusive of the bounding cysteine and phenylalanine, the CDR3 is 14 residues long. The only DNA kept is the CDR3, 42 bases in frame from the first base. Taken from the germline V gene, the CDR1 and CDR2 loops are SGHRS and YFSETQ. The immunoSEQ Assay, a bias-controlled multiplex PCR, was used to amplify TCRbeta CDR3 regions from genomic DNA. For the original study's pipeline: Within the assay, amplification of reference gene primers was used to estimate how many nucleated cells each sample contained. To quantify the absolute abundance of each unique TCRbeta CDR3 rearrangement, sequence reads were collapsed and filtered. For each sample, productive Simpson clonality was calculated by taking the square root of Simpson's diversity index across productive rearrangements. TCRdb retrieved this table from immuneACCESS and kept in-frame rearrangements only. Not all clones are present; in checked studies, unresolved V genes account for under half, and no reason is known for the remainder. The V and J calls and the clone size are those of that table, but D and trimming were determined from the DNA. The sample records 250,000 to 300,000 clones, 85% to 90% of which are singletons. The ten largest clones represent 10% to 12% of the sample.

This TCR derives from a woman aged 30 to 39 with COVID-19, enrolled during active disease. The receptor chain draws on TRBV5-1 and TRBJ1-4; confidence is insufficient to name the D gene. The sequencing sample was made of peripheral blood. The base sequence is TGCGCCAGCAGCTTGGAAGGAGTGAATGAAAAACTGTTTTTT. It encodes CASSLEGVNEKLFF.